The 25 T cell receptor beta chains in this list originate from one sample, sequenced in a study of blood T cell repertoires in COVID-19. The protocol was immunoSEQ multiplex PCR, while the TCRdb copy is restricted to in-frame clones and leaves out a portion. The sample contains approximately 110,000 clones, 70% to 90% of which appear only once. Material for sequencing was peripheral blood. These receptors were obtained from a human donor in a cohort sampled during active COVID-19.

The rearrangement links TRBV19 to TRBJ2-7; tentatively, D is TRBD2 (6 bases). The V end was cut by 5 bases, the J end by 0 bases, with 8 bases between. The CDR3 is 13 residues long. From germline, CDR1 is LNHDA and CDR2 SQIVND (reference sequence). The CDR3 loop is CASSLGGSYEQYF. The CDR3 bases are TGTGCCAGTAGTCTGGGGGGCTCCTACGAGCAGTACTTC.

The chain is built from TRBV15 and TRBJ1-2, with 9 bases identical to TRBD1. Trimming removed 4 bases from V and 4 bases from J; junction bases left unmatched: 7. The CDR3 has 15 amino acids. Germline values: CDR1 LNHNV, CDR2 YYDKDF (reference sequence). CDR3 region: CATSKTGGSTYGYTF. The CDR3 region has the DNA TGTGCCACCAGCAAGACAGGGGGATCGACCTATGGCTACACCTTC.

The CDR3: CASSWGTGYGYEQYF. The CDR3 DNA is TGTGCCAGCAGCTGGGGGACAGGGTACGGCTACGAGCAGTACTTC. The chain couples TRBV5-5 to TRBJ2-7, with 9 bases aligning to TRBD1. V shed 3 bases and J 3 bases; nucleotides not matched to a gene: 7. Per the germline V gene, CDR1 is SGHKS and CDR2 is YYEKEE (reference sequence). This CDR3 spans 15 amino acids. The full variable domain, its missing parts supplied by reference TRBV5-5 and TRBJ2-7, is DAGVTQSPTHLIKTRGQQVTLRCSPISGHKSVSWYQQVLGQGPQFIFQYYEKEERGRGNFPDRFSARQFPNYSSELNVNALLLGDSALYLCASSWGTGYGYEQYFGPGTRLTVT.

The chain combines TRBV28 with TRBJ2-7, with TRBD1 identical over 7 bases. This CDR3 spans 14 amino acids. Germline V lookup: CDR1 MDHEN, CDR2 SYDVKM. J lost 5 bases, V lost 3 bases, and 7 bases had no gene match. CDR3 amino acids: CASSFIGGVDEQYF. The CDR3 nucleotides read TGTGCCAGCAGTTTTATAGGGGGCGTCGACGAGCAGTACTTC. Together with reference TRBV28 and TRBJ2-7, the CDR3 gives the full variable domain: DVKVTQSSRYLVKRTGEKVFLECVQDMDHENMFWYRQDPGLGLRLIYFSYDVKMKEKGDIPEGYSVSREKKERFSLILESASTNQTSMYLCASSFIGGVDEQYFGPGTRLTVT.

The chain couples TRBV5-6 to TRBJ1-2; D perhaps matches TRBD1 (5 bases). In germline, CDR1 is SGHDT, CDR2 YYEEEE. Trimming pared 4 bases from V and 4 bases from J, leaving 17 bases between. The CDR3 has 15 residues. The DNA for the CDR3 is TGTGCCAGCAGCCAGACAGACACACTGTCCTATGGCTACACCTTC. It translates to CASSQTDTLSYGYTF.

This chain uses TRBV9 with TRBJ1-2, with 7 bases fitting TRBD1. Looked up from germline, CDR1 is SGDLS and CDR2 is YYNGEE. The junction had 19 bases not matched to a gene; V was cut back by 3 bases and J by 2 bases. The CDR3 has 19 residues. CDR3 bases: TGTGCCAGCAGCGCAGAGACCGGGACAGAGACCAATCGAAACTATGGCTACACCTTC. This encodes CASSAETGTETNRNYGYTF.

The chain is built from TRBV3-1 (or the pseudogene TRBV3-2) and TRBJ1-2; 8 bases agree with TRBD1. CDR3 length equals 15 residues. Germline V lookup: CDR1 LGHDT, CDR2 YNNKEL (reference sequence). V dropped 0 bases and J dropped 8; count of bases not matched to a gene: 8. In DNA form, the CDR3 reads TGTGCCAGCAGCCAAGATGTGGTCAGGGGGCAGGGCTACACCTTC. It yields the protein CASSQDVVRGQGYTF.

V is TRBV4-2 and J is TRBJ2-7; 10 bases are shared with TRBD2. Germline CDR1 is LGHNA and CDR2 is YNFKEQ. The J segment lost 2 bases and the V segment lost 4 bases, leaving 5 bases of the junction unmatched. The CDR3 totals 15 residues. This chain's CDR3 is CASSRTSGITYEQYF. CDR3 nucleotides: TGTGCCAGCAGCCGCACTAGCGGGATCACCTACGAGCAGTACTTC.

CDR3 DNA sequence: TGTGCCAGCAGTTTCCCAGGGTATCATCAGCCCCAGCATTTT. Protein: CASSFPGYHQPQHF. V gene TRBV28 combines with J gene TRBJ1-5; D is possibly TRBD1 (5 bases). Germline-derived CDR1 and CDR2 are MDHEN and SYDVKM. The CDR3 loop spans 14 amino acids. Trimming left V 3 bases short and J 5 bases short, with 11 bases between. Using reference TRBV28 and TRBJ1-5 for the parts outside the CDR3, the full variable domain is DVKVTQSSRYLVKRTGEKVFLECVQDMDHENMFWYRQDPGLGLRLIYFSYDVKMKEKGDIPEGYSVSREKKERFSLILESASTNQTSMYLCASSFPGYHQPQHFGDGTRLSIL.

The chain combines TRBV20-1 with TRBJ2-3; 9 positions agree with TRBD2. The length of the CDR3 is 17 residues. V trimming: 3 bases; J trimming: 2 bases; junction bases outside the gene matches: 12. Germline V lookup: CDR1 DFQATT, CDR2 SNEGSKA (reference sequence). This CDR3 is CSASTPPGGRDTDTQYF. CDR3 in DNA: TGCAGTGCTAGTACCCCACCGGGCGGGAGGGACACAGATACGCAGTATTTT.

The chain couples TRBV12-1 to TRBJ1-2; whether TRBD1, the table's D call, matches the DNA was not checked. TRBV12-1 has pseudogene status. This CDR3 region has 14 residues. The CDR3 is CASSSPGGCNGYTF. CDR3 DNA: TGTGCCAGCAGCTCCCCAGGGGGCTGTAATGGCTACACCTTC.

The chain uses TRBV4-1 and TRBJ2-3, with TRBD2 identical over 7 bases. J lost 1 base, V lost 0 bases, and 4 bases had no gene match. This CDR3 spans 16 amino acids. Per the germline V gene, CDR1 is MGHRA and CDR2 is YSYEKL. This chain's CDR3 is CASSQDHSGGTDTQYF. The DNA for the CDR3 is TGCGCCAGCAGCCAAGATCACAGCGGGGGCACAGATACGCAGTATTTT.

The chain links TRBV5-1 to TRBJ1-1; D not resolved. V shed 0 bases and J shed 4 bases, with 7 bases lying between them. CDR3 size: 13 residues. Germline V gene lookup returns CDR1 SGHRS and CDR2 YFSETQ. Here the CDR3 DNA reads TGCGCCAGCAGCTTGGCGGCAGGCACTGAAGCTTTCTTT. Translation gives CASSLAAGTEAFF.

This chain joins TRBV12-5 and TRBJ2-5, with D perhaps TRBD2 (6 bases). Germline CDR1 LGHNT, CDR2 FRNRAP. V lost 2 bases and J lost 3, with 10 bases in between. This CDR3 contains 14 residues. CDR3 nucleotides: TGTGCTAGTGGTTTGTCCCCGGGGGAAGAGACCCAGTACTTC. Amino acids: CASGLSPGEETQYF.

This sequence joins TRBV3-1 (or the pseudogene TRBV3-2) and TRBJ2-5, with 15 bases matching TRBD2. This CDR3 comprises 17 residues. V lost 0 bases and J lost 9; bases outside the gene matches: 8. The germline V gene encodes CDR1 LGHDT and CDR2 YNNKEL (reference sequence). The CDR3 sequence is CASSQESGLAGGGAQYF. The CDR3 nucleotides read TGTGCCAGCAGCCAAGAATCTGGACTAGCGGGAGGGGGGGCCCAGTACTTC.

The V and J genes are TRBV5-1 and TRBJ1-1; D possibly corresponds to TRBD1 (6 bases). The ends were cut back, 4 bases at V and 3 bases at J, with 13 bases in the middle. The CDR3 covers 14 residues. The V gene's germline CDR1 is SGHRS and CDR2 YFSETQ. CDR3 in amino acids: CASSITGSYTEAFF. The CDR3 DNA follows: TGCGCCAGCAGCATAACAGGGAGCTACACTGAAGCTTTCTTT.

This clone was seen a handful of times. The chain couples TRBV6-5 to TRBJ2-1; 8 bases agree with TRBD2. Germline V gives CDR1 MNHEY, CDR2 SVGAGI. V gave up 2 bases and J gave up 3 bases; unmatched junction bases: 3. CDR3 length: 15 residues. The CDR3 coding sequence is TGTGCCAGCAGTTACGTGGCGGGAGGCTACAATGAGCAGTTCTTC. This codes for CASSYVAGGYNEQFF.

The chain recombines TRBV2 with TRBJ2-2; 7 nucleotides agree with TRBD2. This CDR3 spans 16 amino acids. Per the germline V gene, CDR1 is SNHLY and CDR2 is FYNNEI. The V gene end was trimmed by 4 bases and the J gene end by 3 bases; junction bases not matched to a gene: 8. The CDR3 is CASSVGGSLHTGELFF. The DNA for the CDR3 is TGTGCCAGCAGTGTCGGCGGGAGCCTTCACACCGGGGAGCTGTTTTTT.

The CDR3 loop reads CASSYSLYEQYF. CDR3 DNA sequence: TGTGCCAGCAGTTACTCTCTGTACGAGCAGTACTTC. The genes are TRBV6-6 and TRBJ2-7; D is undetermined. Trimming removed 0 bases from V and 4 bases from J, with 4 bases in between. Germline V gene sequence: CDR1 MNHNY, CDR2 SVGAGI (reference sequence). CDR3 size: 12 residues.

The gene calls are TRBV4-3 and TRBJ1-2; D might be TRBD1 (5 bases). V was pared by 0 bases and J by 1 base, with 12 bases between. Germline assignment: CDR1 LGHNA and CDR2 YSLEER. This CDR3 has 16 amino acids. The CDR3 coding sequence is TGCGCCAGCAGCCAAGATTGGACAAGACTTAACTATGGCTACACCTTC. Amino acid sequence: CASSQDWTRLNYGYTF.

This clone was observed a single time. The CDR3 protein is CASSFSGRGSYNEQFF. DNA for the CDR3: TGTGCCAGCAGCTTCAGCGGGAGGGGGTCGTACAATGAGCAGTTCTTC. The rearrangement links TRBV11-2 to TRBJ2-1; TRBD2 matches at 10 bases. V lost 3 bases, J lost 4 bases, and 6 bases stayed unmatched. Germline lookup yields CDR1 SGHAT and CDR2 FQNNGV. This CDR3 spans 16 amino acids.

This clone was observed a handful of times. The V and J genes are TRBV2 and TRBJ1-1; D gene unclear. Germline V gene data show CDR1 as SNHLY and CDR2 as FYNNEI. This CDR3 contains 12 residues. Trimming shortened V by 8 bases and J by 4 bases, and 11 bases separated the two germline ends. In DNA form, the CDR3 reads TGTGCCAGCCCTCGGGGAGCCACTGAAGCTTTCTTT. It is translated as CASPRGATEAFF. The whole variable domain, remainder taken from reference TRBV2 and TRBJ1-1, is EPEVTQTPSHQVTQMGQEVILRCVPISNHLYFYWYRQILGQKVEFLVSFYNNEISEKSEIFDDQFSVERPDGSNFTLKIRSTKLEDSAMYFCASPRGATEAFFGQGTRLTVV.

The V and J genes are TRBV2 and TRBJ2-1, with no clear D. The V gene's germline CDR1 is SNHLY and CDR2 FYNNEI. Trimming cost V 6 bases and J 4 bases, with 4 bases left between them. CDR3 length: 11 amino acids. The CDR3 DNA reads as TGTGCCAGCAGGACTTACAATGAGCAGTTCTTC. Residues: CASRTYNEQFF.

The chain has TRBV6-4 and TRBJ1-5; 9 nucleotides agree with TRBD1. J gave up 6 bases and V 6 bases, and 3 bases lay outside the gene matches. The CDR3 is made up of 13 amino acids. Germline assignment: CDR1 MRHNA and CDR2 SNTAGT. CDR3 in DNA: TGTGCCAGCAGCCAGGACAGGGGTCAGCCCCAGCATTTT. Amino acid sequence: CASSQDRGQPQHF.

This clone was counted a few times. The chain couples TRBV4-2 to TRBJ1-5, with 9 bases lining up with TRBD1. CDR1 LGHNA and CDR2 YNFKEQ come from the germline V gene. The CDR3 sequence is 16 residues long. The V and J ends lost 3 bases and 1 base, in that order; junction bases with no gene match: 4. The CDR3 region has the DNA TGTGCCAGCAGCCATTCCGGGACAGGGAGCAATCAGCCCCAGCATTTT. The encoded protein is CASSHSGTGSNQPQHF.